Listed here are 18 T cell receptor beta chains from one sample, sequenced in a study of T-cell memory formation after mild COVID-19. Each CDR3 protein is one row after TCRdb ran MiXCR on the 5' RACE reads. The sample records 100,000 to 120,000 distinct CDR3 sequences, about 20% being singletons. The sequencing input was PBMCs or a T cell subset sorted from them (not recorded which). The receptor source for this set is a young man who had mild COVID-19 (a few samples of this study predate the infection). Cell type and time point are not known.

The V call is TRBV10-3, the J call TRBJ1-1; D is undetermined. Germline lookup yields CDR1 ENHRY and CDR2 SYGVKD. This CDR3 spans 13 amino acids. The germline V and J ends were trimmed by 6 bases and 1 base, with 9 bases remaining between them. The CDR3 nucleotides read TGTGCCATCAGCCAAACGGGGAACACTGAAGCTTTCTTT. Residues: CAISQTGNTEAFF.

The CDR3 region is CASSYRGEAFF. CDR3 sequence (DNA): TGTGCCAGCAGTTACAGGGGTGAAGCTTTCTTT. The rearrangement joins TRBV7-9 to TRBJ1-1, with 7 bases identical to TRBD1. The CDR3 loop spans 11 amino acids. Germline V gives CDR1 SEHNR, CDR2 FQNEAQ (reference sequence). Unmatched junction bases numbered 2, after V lost 6 bases and J lost 7 bases.

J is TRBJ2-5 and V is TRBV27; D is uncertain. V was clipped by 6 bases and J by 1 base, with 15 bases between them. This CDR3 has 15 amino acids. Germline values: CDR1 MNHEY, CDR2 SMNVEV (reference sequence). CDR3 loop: CASSPSSWGQETQYF. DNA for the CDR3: TGTGCCAGCAGCCCATCGTCTTGGGGCCAAGAGACCCAGTACTTC.

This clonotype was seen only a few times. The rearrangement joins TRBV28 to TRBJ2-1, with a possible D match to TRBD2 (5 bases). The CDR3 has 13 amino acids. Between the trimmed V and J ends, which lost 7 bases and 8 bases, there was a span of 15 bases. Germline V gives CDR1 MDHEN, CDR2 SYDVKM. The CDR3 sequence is CASTRRTADEQFF. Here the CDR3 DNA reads TGTGCCAGCACCAGGAGGACTGCCGATGAGCAGTTCTTC.

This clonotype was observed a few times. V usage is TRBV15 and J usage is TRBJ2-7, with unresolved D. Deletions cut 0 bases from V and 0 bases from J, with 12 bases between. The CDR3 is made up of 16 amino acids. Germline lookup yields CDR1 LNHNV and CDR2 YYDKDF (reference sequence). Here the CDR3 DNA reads TGTGCCACCAGCAGAGATTTGAGTCTAAGCTCCTACGAGCAGTACGTC. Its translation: CATSRDLSLSSYEQYV.

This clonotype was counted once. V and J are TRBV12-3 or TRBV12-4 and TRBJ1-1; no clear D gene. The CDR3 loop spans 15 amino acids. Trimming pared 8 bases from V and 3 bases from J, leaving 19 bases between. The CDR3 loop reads CASRISTRIDTEAFF. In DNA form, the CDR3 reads TGTGCCAGCCGCATATCGACCCGGATTGACACTGAAGCTTTCTTT.

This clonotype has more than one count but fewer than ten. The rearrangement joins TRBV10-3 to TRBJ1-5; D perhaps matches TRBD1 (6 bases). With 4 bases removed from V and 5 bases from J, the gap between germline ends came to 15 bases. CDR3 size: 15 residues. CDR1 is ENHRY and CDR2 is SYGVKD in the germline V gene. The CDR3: CAISGGDTMHQPQHF. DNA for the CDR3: TGTGCCATCAGTGGTGGGGACACAATGCATCAGCCCCAGCATTTT.

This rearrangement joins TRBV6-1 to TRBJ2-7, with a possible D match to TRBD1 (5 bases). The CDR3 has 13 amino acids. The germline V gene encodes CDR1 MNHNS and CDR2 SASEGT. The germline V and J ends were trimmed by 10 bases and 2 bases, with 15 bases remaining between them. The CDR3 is CATRAKGTYEQYV. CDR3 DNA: TGTGCCACCCGCGCTAAGGGGACCTACGAGCAGTACGTC.

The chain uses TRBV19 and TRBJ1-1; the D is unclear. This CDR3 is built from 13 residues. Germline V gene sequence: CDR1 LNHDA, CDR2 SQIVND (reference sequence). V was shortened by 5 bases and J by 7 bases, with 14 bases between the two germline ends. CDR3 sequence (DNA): TGTGCCAGTAGTTCCGACGGGGAGGTTGAAGCTTTCTTT. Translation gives CASSSDGEVEAFF.

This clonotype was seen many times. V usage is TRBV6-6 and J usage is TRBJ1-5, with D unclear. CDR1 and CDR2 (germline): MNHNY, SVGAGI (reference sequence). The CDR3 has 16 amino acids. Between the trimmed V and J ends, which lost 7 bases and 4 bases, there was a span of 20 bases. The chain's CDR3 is CASTKDGYGLNQPQHF. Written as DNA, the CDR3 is TGTGCCAGCACCAAAGACGGCTACGGGTTAAATCAGCCCCAGCATTTT.

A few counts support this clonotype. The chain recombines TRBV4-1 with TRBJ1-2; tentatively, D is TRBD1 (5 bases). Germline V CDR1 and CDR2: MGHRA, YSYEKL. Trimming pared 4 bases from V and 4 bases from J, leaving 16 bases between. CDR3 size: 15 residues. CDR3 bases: TGCGCCAGCAGCCCTGACCTCGGGACCGTCTATGGCTACACCTTC. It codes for CASSPDLGTVYGYTF.

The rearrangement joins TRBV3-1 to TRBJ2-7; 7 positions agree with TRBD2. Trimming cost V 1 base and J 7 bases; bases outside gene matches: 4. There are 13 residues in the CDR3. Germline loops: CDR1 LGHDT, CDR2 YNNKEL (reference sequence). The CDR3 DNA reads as TGTGCCAGCAGCCAAGGGGCCGGGGGGGAGCAGTACGTC. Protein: CASSQGAGGEQYV.

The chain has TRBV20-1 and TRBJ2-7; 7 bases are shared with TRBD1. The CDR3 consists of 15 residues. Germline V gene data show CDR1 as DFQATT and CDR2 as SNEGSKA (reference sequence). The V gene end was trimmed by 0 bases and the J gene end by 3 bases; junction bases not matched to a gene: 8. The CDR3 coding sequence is TGCAGTGCTAGAGATCGTGGCAGGGGGTTCTACGAGCAGTACTTC. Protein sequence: CSARDRGRGFYEQYF.

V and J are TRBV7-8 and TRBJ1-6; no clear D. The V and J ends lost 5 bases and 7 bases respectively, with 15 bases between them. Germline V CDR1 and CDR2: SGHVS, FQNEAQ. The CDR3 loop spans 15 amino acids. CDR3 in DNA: TGTGCCAGCAGCCCCGCCGGGCTAGAGAATTCACCCCTCCACTTT. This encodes CASSPAGLENSPLHF.

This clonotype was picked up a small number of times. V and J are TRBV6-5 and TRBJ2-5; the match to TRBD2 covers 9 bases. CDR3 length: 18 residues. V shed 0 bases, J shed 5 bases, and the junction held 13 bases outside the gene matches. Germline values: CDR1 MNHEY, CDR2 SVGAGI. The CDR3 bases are TGTGCCAGCAGTTACTCAGGGGCTAGCGGGGACCTCCTGGAGACCCAGTACTTC. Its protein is CASSYSGASGDLLETQYF.

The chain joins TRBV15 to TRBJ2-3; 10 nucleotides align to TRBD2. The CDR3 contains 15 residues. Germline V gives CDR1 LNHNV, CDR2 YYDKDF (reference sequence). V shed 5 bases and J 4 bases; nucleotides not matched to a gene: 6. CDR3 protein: CATSSSGGFADTQYF. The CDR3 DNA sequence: TGTGCCACCAGCTCTAGCGGGGGATTCGCAGATACGCAGTATTTT.

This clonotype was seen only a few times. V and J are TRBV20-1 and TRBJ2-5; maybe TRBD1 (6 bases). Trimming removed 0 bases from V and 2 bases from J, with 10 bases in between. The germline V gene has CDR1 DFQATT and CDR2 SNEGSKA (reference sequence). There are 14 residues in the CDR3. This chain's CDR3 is CSARDGGGQETQYF. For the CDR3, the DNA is TGCAGTGCTAGAGATGGGGGCGGGCAAGAGACCCAGTACTTC.

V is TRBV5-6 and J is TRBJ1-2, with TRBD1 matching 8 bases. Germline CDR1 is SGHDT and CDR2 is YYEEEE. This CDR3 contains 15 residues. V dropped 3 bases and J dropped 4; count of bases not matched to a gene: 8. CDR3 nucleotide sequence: TGTGCCAGCAGCTCCGGGACAGGAGATTTCTATGGCTACACCTTC. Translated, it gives CASSSGTGDFYGYTF.